The T cell receptor beta chain described here comes from a study of CD8+CD57+ T cells in acquired aplastic anemia. Study-wide results and caveats: Patients and controls shared 25 to 35 CD8+ CDR3 sequences, highly expressed in patients.

Comment on this clonotype: Its antigen is as yet unknown.

The study profiled TCR beta VDJ and CDR3 using genomic DNA as template. TCRdb itself ran the reads through MiXCR, one entry per CDR3 protein. The table includes a few hundred thousand distinct CDR3 sequences, roughly 57% detected once. V lost 1 base and J lost 5, with 15 bases in between. The CDR3 is 15 amino acids. The V gene's germline CDR1 is SGHDN and CDR2 FVKESK. Sequencing was performed on sorted CD4+, CD8+, or CD8+CD57+ T cells (not recorded which) from PBMCs. The source is a human donor in good health. This rearrangement joins TRBV14 to TRBJ2-7; D gene ambiguous. The CDR3 here is CASSQVGVRLNEQYF. The CDR3 nucleotides are TGTGCCAGCAGCCAAGTTGGGGTGAGGTTAAACGAGCAGTACTTC.